The sequence of this TCR beta chain was determined in a study of cytomegalovirus exposure and HLA in healthy donors. To note about this clone: The antigen remains unidentified.

PCR amplification relied on 60 Vbeta primers (plus 13 Jbeta primers). The data were produced by immunoSEQ multiplex PCR, yet TCRdb's version contains in-frame clones alone and is incomplete. The sample consists of under 200,000 clones, approximately 77% of them appearing once. General study results and limits: A later analysis reportedly found that, within productive TCRs, an Asian-associated ancestry cluster had fewer N-insertions than the mean observed across the roughly 700 donors. The authors judged a highly shared variant cluster likely a sequencing artifact.

Looked up from germline, CDR1 is SNHLY and CDR2 is FYNNEI. CDR3 length equals 15 residues. Sequencing input: PBMCs. The chain has TRBV2 and TRBJ2-5; 7 nucleotides match TRBD2. TRBJ2-7 matches the DNA end more closely, so the J call is doubtful. The receptor's source is a female donor in good health and CMV-seronegative. In DNA, the CDR3 is TGTGCCAGCAAAAGGAGTCCAGCGGGATCGAACGAGCAGTACTTC. The encoded protein is CASKRSPAGSNEQYF.